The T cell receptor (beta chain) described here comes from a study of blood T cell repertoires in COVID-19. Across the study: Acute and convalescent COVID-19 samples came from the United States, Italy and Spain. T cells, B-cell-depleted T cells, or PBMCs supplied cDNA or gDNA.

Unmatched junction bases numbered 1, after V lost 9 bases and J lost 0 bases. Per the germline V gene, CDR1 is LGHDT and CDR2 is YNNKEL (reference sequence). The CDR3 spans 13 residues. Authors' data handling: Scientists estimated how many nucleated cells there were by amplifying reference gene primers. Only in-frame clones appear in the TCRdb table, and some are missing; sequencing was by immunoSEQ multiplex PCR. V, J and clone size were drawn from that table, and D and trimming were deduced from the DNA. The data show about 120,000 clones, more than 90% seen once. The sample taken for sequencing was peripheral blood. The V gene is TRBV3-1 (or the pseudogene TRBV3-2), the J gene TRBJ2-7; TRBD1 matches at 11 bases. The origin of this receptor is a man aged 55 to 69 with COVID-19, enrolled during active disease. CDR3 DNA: TGTGCCAGTGGGACAGGGGGCTCCTACGAGCAGTACTTC. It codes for CASGTGGSYEQYF.